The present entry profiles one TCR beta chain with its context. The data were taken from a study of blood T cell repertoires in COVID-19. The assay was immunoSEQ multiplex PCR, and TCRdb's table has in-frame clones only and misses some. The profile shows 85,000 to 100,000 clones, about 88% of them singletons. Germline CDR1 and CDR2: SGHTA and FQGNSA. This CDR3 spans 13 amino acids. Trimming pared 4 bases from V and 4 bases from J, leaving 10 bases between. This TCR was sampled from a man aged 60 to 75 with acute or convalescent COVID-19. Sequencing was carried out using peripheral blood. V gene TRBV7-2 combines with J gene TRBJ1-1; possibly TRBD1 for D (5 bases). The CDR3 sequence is CASSSARGTEAFF. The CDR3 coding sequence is TGTGCCAGCAGCTCGGCAAGGGGCACTGAAGCTTTCTTT.